This TCR beta chain was identified during a study of regulatory T cells in long-lasting Graves disease. Stated time point: persistent/refractory GD, antithyroid drugs over 5 years with positive TRAb. There was RNA extracted from PBMCs, and the TCR library was made from it. CDR3 regions were amplified by Arm-PCR using iRepertoire HTBI primers to build TCR beta libraries. TCRdb re-called the multiplex PCR reads through MiXCR, storing one row per CDR3 protein. This sample has approximately 380,000 distinct CDR3 sequences; about a fifth occur once, and the top ten carry more than 20%. Comment on this clonotype: This clone may be a read error of a much larger clone one base away.

In germline, CDR1 is SGHTA, CDR2 FQGNSA. The trim removed 5 bases at V and 7 bases at J, leaving 10 bases unmatched. CDR3 size: 16 residues. This TCR derives from a female donor with Graves disease. The chain links TRBV7-2 to TRBJ2-5; 13 bases line up with TRBD2. The material was peripheral blood mononuclear cells (PBMCs), obtained when the disease was refractory, from a patient treated with antithyroid drugs. CDR3 DNA sequence: TGTGCCAGCAGCCATAGGACTAGCGGGAGATTGAGGACCCAGTACTTC. Protein sequence: CASSHRTSGRLRTQYF.